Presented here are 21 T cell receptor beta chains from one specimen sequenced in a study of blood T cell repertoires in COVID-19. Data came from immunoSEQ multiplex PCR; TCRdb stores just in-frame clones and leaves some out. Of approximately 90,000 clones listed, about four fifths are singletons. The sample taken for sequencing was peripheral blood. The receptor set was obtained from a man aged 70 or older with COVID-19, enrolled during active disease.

This CDR3 is CASSQGLRDRGAGRNIQYF. DNA of the CDR3: TGCGCCAGCAGCCAAGGATTAAGGGACAGAGGGGCTGGAAGGAACATTCAGTACTTC. J is TRBJ2-4 and V is TRBV4-1, with TRBD1 matching over 7 bases. V shed 1 base, J shed 7 bases, and the junction held 19 bases outside the gene matches. Germline CDR1 reads MGHRA; CDR2 reads YSYEKL. The CDR3 sequence is 19 residues long.

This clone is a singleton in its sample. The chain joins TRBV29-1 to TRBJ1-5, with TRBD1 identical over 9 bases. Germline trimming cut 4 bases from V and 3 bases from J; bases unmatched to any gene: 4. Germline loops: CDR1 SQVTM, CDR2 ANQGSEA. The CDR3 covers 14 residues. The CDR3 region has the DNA TGCAGCGTTGCAGACAGGGGGGTCAATCAGCCCCAGCATTTT. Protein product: CSVADRGVNQPQHF.

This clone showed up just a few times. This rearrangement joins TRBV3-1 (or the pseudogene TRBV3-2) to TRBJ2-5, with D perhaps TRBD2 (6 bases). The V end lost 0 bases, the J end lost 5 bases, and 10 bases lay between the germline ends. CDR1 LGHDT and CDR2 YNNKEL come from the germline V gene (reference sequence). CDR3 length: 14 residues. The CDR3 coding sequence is TGTGCCAGCAGCCAAGAACGGAGGGATGAGACCCAGTACTTC. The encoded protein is CASSQERRDETQYF.

The CDR3 DNA reads as TGTGCCAGCAGCCCCGTCGACAGAATGAACTATGGCTACACCTTC. Translating gives CASSPVDRMNYGYTF. V is TRBV4-2 and J is TRBJ1-2, with D maybe TRBD1 (5 bases). The CDR3 runs 15 residues. The ends were cut back, 4 bases at V and 2 bases at J, with 14 bases in the middle. Per the germline V gene, CDR1 is LGHNA and CDR2 is YNFKEQ.

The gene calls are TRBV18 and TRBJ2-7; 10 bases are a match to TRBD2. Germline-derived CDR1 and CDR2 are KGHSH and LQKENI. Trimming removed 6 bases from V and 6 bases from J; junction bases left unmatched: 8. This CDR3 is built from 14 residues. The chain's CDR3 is CASSQLAGEGEQYF. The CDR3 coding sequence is TGTGCCAGCTCCCAGCTAGCGGGAGAGGGCGAGCAGTACTTC.

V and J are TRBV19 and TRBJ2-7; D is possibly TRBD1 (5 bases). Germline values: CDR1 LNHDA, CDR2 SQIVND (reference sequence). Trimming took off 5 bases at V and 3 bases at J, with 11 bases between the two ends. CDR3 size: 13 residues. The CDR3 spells CASSRDSIYEQYF. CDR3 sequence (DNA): TGTGCCAGTAGTCGCGACAGTATCTACGAGCAGTACTTC.

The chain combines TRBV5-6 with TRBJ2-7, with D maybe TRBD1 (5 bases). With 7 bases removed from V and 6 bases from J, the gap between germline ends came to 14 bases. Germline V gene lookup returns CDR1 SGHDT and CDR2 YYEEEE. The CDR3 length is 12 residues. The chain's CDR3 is CASGKQVAEQYF. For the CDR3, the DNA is TGTGCCAGCGGCAAACAGGTGGCCGAGCAGTACTTC. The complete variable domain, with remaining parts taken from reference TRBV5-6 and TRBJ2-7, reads DAGVTQSPTHLIKTRGQQVTLRCSPKSGHDTVSWYQQALGQGPQFIFQYYEEEERQRGNFPDRFSGHQFPNYSSELNVNALLLGDSALYLCASGKQVAEQYFGPGTRLTVT.

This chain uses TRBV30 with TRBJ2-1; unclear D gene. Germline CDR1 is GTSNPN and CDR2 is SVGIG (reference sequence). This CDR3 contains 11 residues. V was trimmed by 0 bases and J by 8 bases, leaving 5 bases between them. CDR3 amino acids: CAWSVLHEQFF. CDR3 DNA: TGTGCCTGGAGTGTCCTCCATGAGCAGTTCTTC.

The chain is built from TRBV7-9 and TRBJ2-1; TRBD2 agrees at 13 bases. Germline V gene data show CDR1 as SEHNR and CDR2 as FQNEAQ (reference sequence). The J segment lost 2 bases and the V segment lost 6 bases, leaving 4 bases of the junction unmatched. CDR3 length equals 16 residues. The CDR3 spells CASRSGLAGTYNEQFF. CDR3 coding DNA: TGTGCCAGCAGATCGGGACTAGCGGGAACCTACAATGAGCAGTTCTTC.

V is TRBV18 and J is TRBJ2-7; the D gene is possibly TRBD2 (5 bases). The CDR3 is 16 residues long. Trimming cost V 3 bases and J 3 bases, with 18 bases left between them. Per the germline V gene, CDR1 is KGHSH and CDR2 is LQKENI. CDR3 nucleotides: TGTGCCAGCTCACCGGCCCGAGGGATCCGCGACTACGAGCAGTACTTC. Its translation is CASSPARGIRDYEQYF.

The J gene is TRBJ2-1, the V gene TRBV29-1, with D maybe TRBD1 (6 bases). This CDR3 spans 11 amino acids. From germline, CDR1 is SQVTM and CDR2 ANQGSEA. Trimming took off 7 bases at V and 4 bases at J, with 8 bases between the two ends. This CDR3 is CSATGYNEQFF. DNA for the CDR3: TGCAGCGCGACAGGTTACAATGAGCAGTTCTTC.

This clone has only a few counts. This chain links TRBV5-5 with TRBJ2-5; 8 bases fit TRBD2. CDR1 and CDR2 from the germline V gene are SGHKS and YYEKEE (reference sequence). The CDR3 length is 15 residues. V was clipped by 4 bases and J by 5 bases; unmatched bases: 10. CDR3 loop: CASSPGDSGMETQYF. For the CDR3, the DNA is TGTGCCAGCAGCCCCGGTGATAGCGGGATGGAGACCCAGTACTTC.

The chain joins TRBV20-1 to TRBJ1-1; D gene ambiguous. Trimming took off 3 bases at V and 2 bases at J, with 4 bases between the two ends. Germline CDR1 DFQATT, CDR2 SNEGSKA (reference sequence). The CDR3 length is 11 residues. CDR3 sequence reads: CSARSNTEAFF. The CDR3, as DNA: TGCAGTGCTAGGTCTAACACTGAAGCTTTCTTT.

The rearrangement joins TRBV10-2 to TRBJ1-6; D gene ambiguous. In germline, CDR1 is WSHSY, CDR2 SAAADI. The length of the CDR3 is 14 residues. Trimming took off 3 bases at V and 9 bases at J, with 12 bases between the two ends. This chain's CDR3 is CASSEGPEGSPLHF. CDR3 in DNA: TGCGCCAGCAGTGAAGGACCCGAGGGTTCACCCCTCCACTTT.

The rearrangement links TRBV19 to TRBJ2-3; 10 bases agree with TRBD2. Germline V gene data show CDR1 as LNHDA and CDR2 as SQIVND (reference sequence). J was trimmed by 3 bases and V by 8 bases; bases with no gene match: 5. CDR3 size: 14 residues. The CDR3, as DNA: TGTGCCAGTTCCCCTAGCGGGAGTACAGATACGCAGTATTTT. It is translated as CASSPSGSTDTQYF.

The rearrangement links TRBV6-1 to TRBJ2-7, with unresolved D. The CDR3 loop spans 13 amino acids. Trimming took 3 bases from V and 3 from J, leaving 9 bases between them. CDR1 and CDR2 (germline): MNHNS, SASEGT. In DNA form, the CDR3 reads TGTGCCAGCAGTGATTCTCCCTACTACGAGCAGTACTTC. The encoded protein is CASSDSPYYEQYF.

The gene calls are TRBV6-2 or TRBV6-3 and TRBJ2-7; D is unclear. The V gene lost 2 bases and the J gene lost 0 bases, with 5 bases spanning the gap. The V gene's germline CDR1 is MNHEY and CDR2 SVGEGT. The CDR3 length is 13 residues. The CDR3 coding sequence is TGTGCCAGCAGTTACAAGAGCTCCTACGAGCAGTACTTC. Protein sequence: CASSYKSSYEQYF.

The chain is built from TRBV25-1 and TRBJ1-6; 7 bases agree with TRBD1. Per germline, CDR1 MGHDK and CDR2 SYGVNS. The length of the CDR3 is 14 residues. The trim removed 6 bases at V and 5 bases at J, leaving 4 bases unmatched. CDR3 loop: CASRQGIDNSPLHF. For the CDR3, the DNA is TGTGCCAGCAGACAGGGGATTGATAATTCACCCCTCCACTTT. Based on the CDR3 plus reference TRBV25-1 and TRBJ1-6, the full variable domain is EADIYQTPRYLVIGTGKKITLECSQTMGHDKMYWYQQDPGMELHLIHYSYGVNSTEKGDLSSESTVSRIRTEHFPLTLESARPSHTSQYLCASRQGIDNSPLHFGNGTRLTVT.

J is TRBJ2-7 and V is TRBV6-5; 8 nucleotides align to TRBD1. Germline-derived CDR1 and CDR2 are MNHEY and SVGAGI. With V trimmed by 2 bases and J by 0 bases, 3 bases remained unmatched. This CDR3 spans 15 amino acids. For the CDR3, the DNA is TGTGCCAGCAGTTACGGGACAGGCCTCTCCTACGAGCAGTACTTC. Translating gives CASSYGTGLSYEQYF.

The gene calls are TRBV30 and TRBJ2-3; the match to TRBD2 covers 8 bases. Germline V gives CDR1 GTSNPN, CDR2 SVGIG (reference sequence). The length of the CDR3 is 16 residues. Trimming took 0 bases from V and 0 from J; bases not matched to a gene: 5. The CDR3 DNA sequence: TGTGCCTGGAGTGTAGATCTAGCGGGTAGCACAGATACGCAGTATTTT. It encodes CAWSVDLAGSTDTQYF.

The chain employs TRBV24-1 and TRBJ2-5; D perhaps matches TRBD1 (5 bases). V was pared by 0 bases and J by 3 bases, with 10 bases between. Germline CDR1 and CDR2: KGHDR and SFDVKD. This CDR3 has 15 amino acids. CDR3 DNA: TGTGCCACCAGTGATTTGTGGCAGGGTGAAGAGACCCAGTACTTC. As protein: CATSDLWQGEETQYF.